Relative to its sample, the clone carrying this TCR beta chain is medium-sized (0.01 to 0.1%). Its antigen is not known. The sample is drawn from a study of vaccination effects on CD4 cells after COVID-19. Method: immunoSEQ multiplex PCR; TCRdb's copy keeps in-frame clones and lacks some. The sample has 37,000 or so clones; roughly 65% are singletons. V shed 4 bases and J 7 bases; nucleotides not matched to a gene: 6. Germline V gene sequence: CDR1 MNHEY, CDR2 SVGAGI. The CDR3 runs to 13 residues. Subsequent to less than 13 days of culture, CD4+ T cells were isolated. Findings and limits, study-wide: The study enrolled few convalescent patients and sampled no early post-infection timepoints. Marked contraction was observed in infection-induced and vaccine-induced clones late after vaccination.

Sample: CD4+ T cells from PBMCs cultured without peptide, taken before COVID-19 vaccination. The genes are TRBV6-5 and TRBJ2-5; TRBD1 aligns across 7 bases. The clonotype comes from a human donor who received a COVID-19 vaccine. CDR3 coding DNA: TGTGCCAGCAGTTCAGGGGGTACTAGGACCCAGTACTTC. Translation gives CASSSGGTRTQYF.